This TCR beta chain was sequenced during a study of human T cells and chemical hapten exposure. General observations from the study: Expanded TCRs created a significantly greater count of big CDR3 similarity clusters than controls did. As the donors had alopecia, their immune response may differ from healthy people's.

This clonotype was counted many times. Its antigen is currently unknown. As handled by the study authors: 95,638 TCRs per sample was the median, with a range of 23,224 to 690,600. TCRdb used MiXCR to reprocess the RACE reads, holding one entry per CDR3 protein. The V and J calls were determined by TCRdb, not by the authors. The sample includes over 85,000 distinct CDR3 sequences, approximately 9.3% seen only once; the top ten take more than 2%. Time point specified: patch test 2, 6 weeks after DPC sensitization. Regarding treatment: therapeutic diphenylcyclopropenone sensitization with weekly scalp DPC. This receptor was obtained from a woman between 40 and 50 years old with alopecia areata. Some clones in this sample may be carry-over from other donors' samples. This sample comprised whole blood, obtained in connection with sensitization to the hapten diphenylcyclopropenone (DPC).

This chain's CDR3 is CASSDGIGQFNEKLFF. CDR3 nucleotides: TGTGCCAGCAGCGACGGGATCGGACAGTTTAATGAAAAACTGTTTTTT. The chain recombines TRBV9 with TRBJ1-4; D may be TRBD1 (6 bases). The V gene's germline CDR1 is SGDLS and CDR2 YYNGEE. This CDR3 has 16 residues. V lost 3 bases to trimming and J lost 4 bases, with 16 bases between them.